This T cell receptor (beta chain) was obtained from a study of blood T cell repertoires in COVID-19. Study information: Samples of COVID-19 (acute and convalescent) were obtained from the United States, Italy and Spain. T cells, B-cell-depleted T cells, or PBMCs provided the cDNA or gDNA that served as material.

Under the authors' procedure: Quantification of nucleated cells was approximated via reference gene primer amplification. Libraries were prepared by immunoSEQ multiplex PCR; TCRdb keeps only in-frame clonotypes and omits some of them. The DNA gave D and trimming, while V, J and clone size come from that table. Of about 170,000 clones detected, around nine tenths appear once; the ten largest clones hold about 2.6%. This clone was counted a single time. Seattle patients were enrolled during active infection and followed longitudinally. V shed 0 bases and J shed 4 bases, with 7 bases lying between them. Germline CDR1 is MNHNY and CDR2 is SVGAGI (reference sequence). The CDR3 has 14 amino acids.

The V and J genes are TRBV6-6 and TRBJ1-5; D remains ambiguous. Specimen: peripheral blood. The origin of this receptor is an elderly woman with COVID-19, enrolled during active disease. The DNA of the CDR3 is TGTGCCAGCAGTTACTCCTCGGTAAATCAGCCCCAGCATTTT. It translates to CASSYSSVNQPQHF.